The rows below give T cell receptor beta chains drawn from one sample of a study of Ad26.COV2.S vaccination and SARS-CoV-2 variants. TCRdb's table, derived via immunoSEQ multiplex PCR, lists solely in-frame clones and lacks some. The data hold some 320,000 clones, with around 81% observed a single time. Sequencing used peripheral blood, obtained in a trial of Ad26.COV2.S vaccine versus placebo. The source of these receptors is a person between 18 and 60 years old who received the Ad26.COV2.S COVID-19 vaccine or a placebo. Each CDR3 is given with its conserved first and last residue. Fields, in order: CDR3 length, J gene, clone size, V gene, D gene, CDR3 DNA, CDR3 protein. A D gene is named only where the DNA matches it firmly. Clone size is stated in some rows and not others, as once, few, many or a class when expanded.

cdr3_length: 12; j_call: TRBJ2-7; clone_size: -; v_call: TRBV7-9; d_call: -; cdr3_nt: TGTGCCAGCAGCCGCGAAGGGGCCGAGCAGTACTTC; cdr3_aa: CASSREGAEQYF
cdr3_length: 15; j_call: TRBJ1-3; clone_size: -; v_call: TRBV7-6; d_call: -; cdr3_nt: TGTGCCAGCAGCTTAGCCGGGCCCTCTGGAAACACCATATATTTT; cdr3_aa: CASSLAGPSGNTIYF
cdr3_length: 15; j_call: TRBJ2-3; clone_size: -; v_call: TRBV10-3; d_call: -; cdr3_nt: TGTGCCATCAGGGGTCAGTTGCTTAGCGCAGATACGCAGTATTTT; cdr3_aa: CAIRGQLLSADTQYF
cdr3_length: 13; j_call: TRBJ2-3; clone_size: -; v_call: TRBV11-3; d_call: -; cdr3_nt: TGTGCCAGCAGCTTAGAGGGAACAGATACGCAGTATTTT; cdr3_aa: CASSLEGTDTQYF
cdr3_length: 17; j_call: TRBJ2-6; clone_size: -; v_call: TRBV3-1/TRBV3-2; d_call: -; cdr3_nt: TGTGCCAGCAGCCAAGTGGGGGGCCGGTCTGGGGCCAACGTCCTGACTTTC; cdr3_aa: CASSQVGGRSGANVLTF
cdr3_length: 15; j_call: TRBJ2-1; clone_size: -; v_call: TRBV7-3; d_call: -; cdr3_nt: TGTGCCAGCAGCTCAAACGCTGGGGGGCAGGGTGAGCAGTTCTTC; cdr3_aa: CASSSNAGGQGEQFF
cdr3_length: 15; j_call: TRBJ2-1; clone_size: -; v_call: TRBV5-6; d_call: -; cdr3_nt: TGTGCCAGCAGCTTAAACAGGGCCCCCTACAATGAGCAGTTCTTC; cdr3_aa: CASSLNRAPYNEQFF
cdr3_length: 14; j_call: TRBJ1-4; clone_size: -; v_call: TRBV30; d_call: TRBD1; cdr3_nt: TGTGCCTGGAGTGTTCAGGGGGCGAGGGAAAAACTGTTTTTT; cdr3_aa: CAWSVQGAREKLFF
cdr3_length: 15; j_call: TRBJ1-2; clone_size: -; v_call: TRBV5-6; d_call: TRBD1; cdr3_nt: TGTGCCAGCAGCTTAACCGGGACAGCCCCGGTTGGCTACACCTTC; cdr3_aa: CASSLTGTAPVGYTF
cdr3_length: 13; j_call: TRBJ2-1; clone_size: -; v_call: TRBV7-2; d_call: -; cdr3_nt: TGTGCCAGCAGCTCCAAGTTTTCCAATGAGCAGTTCTTC; cdr3_aa: CASSSKFSNEQFF
cdr3_length: 15; j_call: TRBJ2-2; clone_size: -; v_call: TRBV30; d_call: -; cdr3_nt: TGTGCCTGGAGTGTAGGCTCACTCCGAGGCGGGGAGCTGTTTTTT; cdr3_aa: CAWSVGSLRGGELFF
cdr3_length: 15; j_call: TRBJ1-1; clone_size: -; v_call: TRBV28; d_call: -; cdr3_nt: TGTGCCAGCAGTTTCGCCCCTCAGGGGTACACTGAAGCTTTCTTT; cdr3_aa: CASSFAPQGYTEAFF
cdr3_length: 16; j_call: TRBJ2-7; clone_size: -; v_call: TRBV5-1; d_call: TRBD2; cdr3_nt: TGCGCCAGCAGTGGGCTAGCGGGGGCCAAGTTTATGGCCCAGTACTTC; cdr3_aa: CASSGLAGAKFMAQYF
cdr3_length: 15; j_call: TRBJ1-1; clone_size: -; v_call: TRBV28; d_call: -; cdr3_nt: TGTGCCAGCAGTCCCCCGTGGCCCGGTAGAACTGAAGCTTTCTTT; cdr3_aa: CASSPPWPGRTEAFF
cdr3_length: 14; j_call: TRBJ2-5; clone_size: -; v_call: TRBV18; d_call: -; cdr3_nt: TGTGCCAGCTCACCTCCTGGGGTTAGGGAGACCCAGTACTTC; cdr3_aa: CASSPPGVRETQYF
cdr3_length: 13; j_call: TRBJ1-2; clone_size: -; v_call: TRBV12-3/TRBV12-4; d_call: -; cdr3_nt: TGTGCCAGCAGCCCCCGACAGAGCGATGGCTACACCTTC; cdr3_aa: CASSPRQSDGYTF
cdr3_length: 13; j_call: TRBJ1-2; clone_size: once; v_call: TRBV7-2; d_call: -; cdr3_nt: TGTGCCAGCAGCGCCGGCCAGGGCTATGGCTACACCTTC; cdr3_aa: CASSAGQGYGYTF
cdr3_length: 15; j_call: TRBJ1-4; clone_size: -; v_call: TRBV27; d_call: TRBD1; cdr3_nt: TGTGCCAGCAGTCCGCGACAGGGGTCTAATGAAAAACTGTTTTTT; cdr3_aa: CASSPRQGSNEKLFF
cdr3_length: 16; j_call: TRBJ1-2; clone_size: -; v_call: TRBV13; d_call: -; cdr3_nt: TGTGCCAGCAGCTTATTGTCCGTGGAAGCTAACTATGGCTACACCTTC; cdr3_aa: CASSLLSVEANYGYTF
cdr3_length: 16; j_call: TRBJ1-5; clone_size: -; v_call: TRBV4-2; d_call: -; cdr3_nt: TGTGCCAGCAGCCAAGATTTATTTCCAGGGGAGCAGCCCCAGCATTTT; cdr3_aa: CASSQDLFPGEQPQHF
cdr3_length: 17; j_call: TRBJ1-4; clone_size: few; v_call: TRBV4-1; d_call: TRBD1; cdr3_nt: TGCGCCAGCAGCCAAGTTTTGCGGGGACAGACTAATGAAAAACTGTTTTTT; cdr3_aa: CASSQVLRGQTNEKLFF
cdr3_length: 15; j_call: TRBJ2-7; clone_size: -; v_call: TRBV3-1/TRBV3-2; d_call: -; cdr3_nt: TGTGCCAGCAGCCAAGATTTGGCCAGAGATTACGAGCAGTACTTC; cdr3_aa: CASSQDLARDYEQYF
cdr3_length: 15; j_call: TRBJ1-6; clone_size: -; v_call: TRBV5-6; d_call: TRBD1; cdr3_nt: TGTGCCAGCAGCCCGGTGACAGGGGGCGATTCACCCCTCCACTTT; cdr3_aa: CASSPVTGGDSPLHF
cdr3_length: 15; j_call: TRBJ2-5; clone_size: -; v_call: TRBV5-4; d_call: -; cdr3_nt: TGTGCCAGCAGCTTAGACAGGCGTCTAAGGGAGACCCAGTACTTC; cdr3_aa: CASSLDRRLRETQYF
cdr3_length: 13; j_call: TRBJ1-4; clone_size: -; v_call: TRBV3-1/TRBV3-2; d_call: -; cdr3_nt: TGTGCCAGCAGCCAAGAGACACTGGGGAAACTGTTTTTT; cdr3_aa: CASSQETLGKLFF
cdr3_length: 19; j_call: TRBJ1-6; clone_size: -; v_call: TRBV19; d_call: -; cdr3_nt: TGTGCCAGTAGTATAGCTTGGGACCCGGGTGCAGGGCTCGAGACACCCCTCCACTTT; cdr3_aa: CASSIAWDPGAGLETPLHF
cdr3_length: 14; j_call: TRBJ1-1; clone_size: once; v_call: TRBV15; d_call: TRBD1; cdr3_nt: TGTGCCACCAGCAGAGCGGGGGGACAGACTGAAGCTTTCTTT; cdr3_aa: CATSRAGGQTEAFF
cdr3_length: 21; j_call: TRBJ1-3; clone_size: -; v_call: TRBV21-1; d_call: -; cdr3_nt: TGTGCCAGCAGCAAAAAAAGAGGGGAGGACAGGCCCCACCACTCTGGAAACACCATATATTTT; cdr3_aa: CASSKKRGEDRPHHSGNTIYF
cdr3_length: 12; j_call: TRBJ1-5; clone_size: once; v_call: TRBV12-3/TRBV12-4; d_call: -; cdr3_nt: TGTGCCAGCAGGGGGGTCAATCAGCCCCAGCATTTT; cdr3_aa: CASRGVNQPQHF
cdr3_length: 15; j_call: TRBJ1-1; clone_size: -; v_call: TRBV5-1; d_call: -; cdr3_nt: TGCGCCAGCAGCTTGAATTTAGGAGGCTACACTGAAGCTTTCTTT; cdr3_aa: CASSLNLGGYTEAFF
cdr3_length: 15; j_call: TRBJ1-6; clone_size: -; v_call: TRBV28; d_call: TRBD1; cdr3_nt: TGTGCCAGCAGTTTAGCGACAGGGGCAGGGTCACCCCTCCACTTT; cdr3_aa: CASSLATGAGSPLHF
cdr3_length: 16; j_call: TRBJ1-2; clone_size: -; v_call: TRBV5-1; d_call: TRBD1; cdr3_nt: TGCGCCAGCAGCTTGATTAAGGACAGGGGAGTAGCTGGCTACACCTTC; cdr3_aa: CASSLIKDRGVAGYTF
cdr3_length: 15; j_call: TRBJ2-7; clone_size: few; v_call: TRBV9; d_call: -; cdr3_nt: TGTGCCAGCAGCCGCACGGGGGTTCCCTACTACGAGCAGTACTTC; cdr3_aa: CASSRTGVPYYEQYF
cdr3_length: 15; j_call: TRBJ2-7; clone_size: -; v_call: TRBV24-1; d_call: TRBD1; cdr3_nt: TGTGCCACCAGTGACTCAGGACAGGGGATTTACGAGCAGTACTTC; cdr3_aa: CATSDSGQGIYEQYF
cdr3_length: 15; j_call: TRBJ1-4; clone_size: once; v_call: TRBV5-4; d_call: -; cdr3_nt: TGTGCCAGCAGCTCCTCAACGGCCAGCAATGAAAAACTGTTTTTT; cdr3_aa: CASSSSTASNEKLFF
cdr3_length: 17; j_call: TRBJ2-3; clone_size: -; v_call: TRBV4-1; d_call: TRBD2; cdr3_nt: TGCGCCAGCAGCCACTCGAGGTCTAGCGGGGGGGCAGATACGCAGTATTTT; cdr3_aa: CASSHSRSSGGADTQYF
cdr3_length: 14; j_call: TRBJ2-7; clone_size: -; v_call: TRBV6-5; d_call: -; cdr3_nt: TGTGCCAGCAGTCGGACGGCCCATTCCTACGAGCAGTACTTC; cdr3_aa: CASSRTAHSYEQYF
cdr3_length: 19; j_call: TRBJ1-6; clone_size: -; v_call: TRBV7-6; d_call: -; cdr3_nt: TGTGCCAGCAGCCCAACGTCGGGGGGAGTCGGCTCCTATAATTCACCCCTCCACTTT; cdr3_aa: CASSPTSGGVGSYNSPLHF
cdr3_length: 13; j_call: TRBJ1-1; clone_size: once; v_call: TRBV7-6; d_call: -; cdr3_nt: TGTGCCAGCAGCTTAGAGGGGAAGACTGAAGCTTTCTTT; cdr3_aa: CASSLEGKTEAFF
cdr3_length: 15; j_call: TRBJ2-7; clone_size: -; v_call: TRBV2; d_call: -; cdr3_nt: TGTGCCAGCACTGGCGACCTAGCGTATACCTACGAGCAGTACTTC; cdr3_aa: CASTGDLAYTYEQYF
cdr3_length: 15; j_call: TRBJ2-5; clone_size: -; v_call: TRBV18; d_call: -; cdr3_nt: TGTGCCAGCTCACCCACGTATATGGGTCGAGAGACCCAGTACTTC; cdr3_aa: CASSPTYMGRETQYF
cdr3_length: 14; j_call: TRBJ2-7; clone_size: -; v_call: TRBV6-5; d_call: -; cdr3_nt: TGTGCCATCCTGCCCGGACTGATCACCTACGAGCAGTACTTC; cdr3_aa: CAILPGLITYEQYF
cdr3_length: 14; j_call: TRBJ2-2; clone_size: -; v_call: TRBV11-1; d_call: -; cdr3_nt: TGTGCCAGCAGCGCAGGGGAGCGCACCGGGGAGCTGTTTTTT; cdr3_aa: CASSAGERTGELFF
cdr3_length: 13; j_call: TRBJ1-2; clone_size: -; v_call: TRBV6-1; d_call: TRBD1; cdr3_nt: TGTGCCAGCAGTGAATTGACAGGGACTGGCTACACCTTC; cdr3_aa: CASSELTGTGYTF
cdr3_length: 14; j_call: TRBJ1-1; clone_size: -; v_call: TRBV19; d_call: TRBD1; cdr3_nt: TGTGCCAGTAGTTTAAGGACAGGGAACACTGAAGCTTTCTTT; cdr3_aa: CASSLRTGNTEAFF
cdr3_length: 15; j_call: TRBJ2-2; clone_size: -; v_call: TRBV7-6; d_call: -; cdr3_nt: TGTGCCAGCAGCTTAGAGTCGTTGGACACCGGGGAGCTGTTTTTT; cdr3_aa: CASSLESLDTGELFF